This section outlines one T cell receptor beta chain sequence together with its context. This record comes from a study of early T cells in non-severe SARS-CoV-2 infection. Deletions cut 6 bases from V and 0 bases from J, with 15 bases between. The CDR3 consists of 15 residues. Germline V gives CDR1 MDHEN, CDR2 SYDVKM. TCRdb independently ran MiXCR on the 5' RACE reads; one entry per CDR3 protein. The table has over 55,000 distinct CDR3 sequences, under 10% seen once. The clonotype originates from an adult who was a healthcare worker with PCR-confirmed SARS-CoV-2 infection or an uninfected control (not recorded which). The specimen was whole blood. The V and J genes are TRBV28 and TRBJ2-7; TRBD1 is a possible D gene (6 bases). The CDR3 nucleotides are TGTGCCAGCAGATTACAGGGTCCCCTCTCCTACGAGCAGTACTTC. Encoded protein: CASRLQGPLSYEQYF.